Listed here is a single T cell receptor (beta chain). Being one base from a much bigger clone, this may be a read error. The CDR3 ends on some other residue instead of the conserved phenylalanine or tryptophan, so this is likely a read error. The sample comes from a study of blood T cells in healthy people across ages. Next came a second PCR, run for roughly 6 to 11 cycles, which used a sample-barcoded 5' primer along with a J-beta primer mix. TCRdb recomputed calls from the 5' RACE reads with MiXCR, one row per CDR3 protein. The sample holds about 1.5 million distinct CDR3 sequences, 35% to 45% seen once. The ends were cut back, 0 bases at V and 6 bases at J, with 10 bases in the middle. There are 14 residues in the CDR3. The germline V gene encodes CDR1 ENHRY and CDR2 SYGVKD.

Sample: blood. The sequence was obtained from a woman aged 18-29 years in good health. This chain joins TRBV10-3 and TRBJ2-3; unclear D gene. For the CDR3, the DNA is TGTGCCATCAGTGAGTCAACCGAAATGGATACGCAGTATGTT. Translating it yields CAISESTEMDTQYV.